These T cell receptor beta chains were read from a single sample in a study of T-cell memory formation after mild COVID-19. TCRdb ran MiXCR on the 5' RACE reads and lists one entry per CDR3 protein. Of 360,000 or so distinct CDR3 sequences listed, around 27% were seen once; the top ten hold approximately 13%. The sequencing input was PBMCs or a T cell subset sorted from them (not recorded which). All receptors come from an adult woman who had mild COVID-19 (a few samples of this study predate the infection). Cell type and time point are not known. Each CDR3 is given with its conserved first and last residue. A D gene is named only where the DNA matches it firmly. Expanded clones get a size class; other rows say once, few or many, or leave the size out.

>TRBD1|TRBJ2-7|TRBV14|few
TGTGCCAGCAGCCTTACAGGGGGTCTTGCGTACGAGCAGTACTTC
CASSLTGGLAYEQYF
>.|TRBJ2-1|TRBV6-1|few
TGTGCCAGCAGTGTTCCTCTACAGGGGGGGCTGATCTTC
CASSVPLQGGLIF
>.|TRBJ2-1|TRBV5-6|.
TGTGCCAGCAGCTTGGGAGGGTGGAGGAATGAGCAGTTCTTC
CASSLGGWRNEQFF
>.|TRBJ2-2|TRBV11-3|.
TGTGCCAGCAGCCTCCACAGGGCGCGCACCGGGGAGCTGTTTTTT
CASSLHRARTGELFF
>.|TRBJ2-1|TRBV30|.
TGTGCCTGGAACATGGGCAGTACGCTCTTC
CAWNMGSTLF
>.|TRBJ2-3|TRBV7-6|.
TGTGCCAGCAGCTCTAGACTGGGAGATACGCAGTATTTT
CASSSRLGDTQYF
>.|TRBJ2-1|TRBV27|many
TGTGCCAGCTCCACTTTGGCGGCCCGAGGCTCCTACAATGAGCAGTTCTTC
CASSTLAARGSYNEQFF
>.|TRBJ2-7|TRBV7-6|.
TGTGCCAGCAGCTTAAAAGGGGCCACCTACGAGCAGTACTTC
CASSLKGATYEQYF
>.|TRBJ2-1|TRBV2|.
TGTGCCAGCGGCACACGGGACGGCTCCTACAATGAGCAGTTCTTC
CASGTRDGSYNEQFF
>TRBD1|TRBJ2-1|TRBV12-3/TRBV12-4|few
TGTGCCAGCAGCCAAGACAGGGGGTACGGTAATGAGCAGTTCTTC
CASSQDRGYGNEQFF
>.|TRBJ1-2|TRBV5-1|once
TGCGCCAGCAGGGTAGGGCAGGGCTACACCTTC
CASRVGQGYTF
>TRBD1|TRBJ2-2|TRBV20-1|.
TGCAGTGCTAGAGATCACGGGACAGGGGACACCGGGGAGCTGTTTTTT
CSARDHGTGDTGELFF
>TRBD1|TRBJ2-7|TRBV15|.
TGTGCCACCTCCGACCACTCCGGGAACAGGGGCTACGAGCAGTACTTC
CATSDHSGNRGYEQYF
>TRBD1|TRBJ1-1|TRBV30|few
TGTGCCTGGAGTGTACGATCGACAGGGGGGGTGCCTGAAGCTTTCTTT
CAWSVRSTGGVPEAFF
>.|TRBJ2-3|TRBV6-5|.
TGTGCCAGCAGAAACGCCGGGTTCCACGTGGGAGATACGCAGTATTTT
CASRNAGFHVGDTQYF
>.|TRBJ2-1|TRBV7-2|many
TGTGCCAGCAGCCCCGGGGCTAGCCCCTACAATGAGCAGTTCTTC
CASSPGASPYNEQFF
>TRBD2|TRBJ2-7|TRBV5-5|.
TGTGCCAGCAGCTTGGGACTAGCGGGGCTACTATCCTACGAGCAGTACTTC
CASSLGLAGLLSYEQYF
>TRBD2|TRBJ2-7|TRBV20-1|many
TGCAGTGCTGAATCCACCTTAGCGGGAGCGATCTACGAGCAGTACTTC
CSAESTLAGAIYEQYF
>.|TRBJ2-7|TRBV3-1|few
TGTGCCAGCAGCCAAGAGGTAGCCCCCGTCTACGAGCAGTACTTC
CASSQEVAPVYEQYF
>.|TRBJ1-1|TRBV6-2/TRBV6-3|.
TGTGCCAGCAGTTACTCGTTGGTCTCCGGGGCTCGGACTGAAGCTTTCTTT
CASSYSLVSGARTEAFF
>.|TRBJ1-5|TRBV7-9|few
TGTGCCAGCAGCCAGACGGGGGTTCAGCCCCAGCATTTT
CASSQTGVQPQHF
>.|TRBJ2-7|TRBV6-5|few
TGTGCCAGCAGTTACTCTCTTCGGGGGGCCAATGAGCAGTACTTC
CASSYSLRGANEQYF
>TRBD1|TRBJ1-1|TRBV27|.
TGTGCCAGCAGTACATTACACGGACAGGGGGCGCAGACTGAAGCTTTCTTT
CASSTLHGQGAQTEAFF
>.|TRBJ2-3|TRBV4-3|few
TGCGCCAGCAGCCAGGGACCCAACACAGATACGCAGTATTTT
CASSQGPNTDTQYF
>.|TRBJ1-4|TRBV21-1|few
TGTGCCAGCCGCCCATGGGCAGATAATGAAAAACTGTTTTTT
CASRPWADNEKLFF
>.|TRBJ2-3|TRBV4-3|.
TGCGCCAGCAGCCAAGATTCCGGGCCTGAGACAGATACGCAGTATTTT
CASSQDSGPETDTQYF